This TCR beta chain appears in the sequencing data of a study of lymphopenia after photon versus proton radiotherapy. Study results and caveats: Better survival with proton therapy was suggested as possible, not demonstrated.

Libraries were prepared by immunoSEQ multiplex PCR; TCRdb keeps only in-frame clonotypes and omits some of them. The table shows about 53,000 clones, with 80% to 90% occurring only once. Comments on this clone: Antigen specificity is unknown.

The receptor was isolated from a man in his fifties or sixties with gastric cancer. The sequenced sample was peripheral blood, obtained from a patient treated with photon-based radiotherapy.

CDR3 nucleotides: TGTGCCAGCAGCTTACAAGGCGCGTCCGAAGCTTTCTTT. This encodes CASSLQGASEAFF. The rearrangement links TRBV7-2 to TRBJ1-1; D not certain. CDR3 length: 13 residues. Germline V gene sequence: CDR1 SGHTA, CDR2 FQGNSA. Deletions cut 2 bases from V and 8 bases from J, with 12 bases between.